This TCR beta chain derives from a study of blood T cell repertoires in COVID-19. Across the whole study: Acute and convalescent COVID-19 specimens originated in the United States, Italy and Spain. PBMCs, B-cell-depleted T cells, or T cells were the source of the cDNA or gDNA that made up the material.

Authors' analysis steps: Reference gene primer amplification gave nucleated cell count estimates. The table came from immunoSEQ multiplex PCR; TCRdb's copy has only in-frame clones and leaves some out. The DNA gave D and trimming, while V, J and clone size come from that table. The table records around 250,000 clones, 80% to 90% of them present only once. V lost 0 bases and J 3 bases, leaving 14 bases between the germline ends. CDR3 length: 17 amino acids. Germline V gives CDR1 LGHNA, CDR2 YSLEER. The clonotype was recovered from a man aged 25 to 45 who had recovered from COVID-19. The specimen was peripheral blood. V usage is TRBV4-3 and J usage is TRBJ1-4; D gene uncertain. Written as DNA, the CDR3 is TGCGCCAGCAGCCAAGATCCGCAGGCTCCTTCTAATGAAAAACTGTTTTTT. Its protein product is CASSQDPQAPSNEKLFF.